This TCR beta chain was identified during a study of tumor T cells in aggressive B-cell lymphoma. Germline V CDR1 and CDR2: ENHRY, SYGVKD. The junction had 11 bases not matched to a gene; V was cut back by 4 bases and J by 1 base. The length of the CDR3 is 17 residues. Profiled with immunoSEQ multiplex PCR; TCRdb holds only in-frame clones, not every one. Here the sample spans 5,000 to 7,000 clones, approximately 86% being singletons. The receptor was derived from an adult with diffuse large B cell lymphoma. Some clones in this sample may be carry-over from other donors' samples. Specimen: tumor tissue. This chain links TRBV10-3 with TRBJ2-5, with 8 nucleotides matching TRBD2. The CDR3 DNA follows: TGTGCCATCAGTGCAACTAGCGGAGAGGACATCCAAGAGACCCAGTACTTC. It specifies CAISATSGEDIQETQYF.